The 7 T cell receptor beta chains below come from one sample, sequenced in a study of CD8 T cells in Susac syndrome. Reverse transcription of 0.5 to 1 ug RNA was performed with random hexamers. TCRdb independently ran MiXCR on the immunoSEQ multiplex PCR reads; one entry per CDR3 protein. Of 180,000 or so distinct CDR3 sequences listed, 90% to 95% are singletons. The sequencing sample was made of CD4+ T cells from PBMCs. These TCRs come from a human donor in good health.

The chain links TRBV29-1 to TRBJ1-1; 8 nucleotides match TRBD1. J gave up 11 bases and V 7 bases, and 6 bases lay outside the gene matches. The germline gives CDR1 SQVTM, CDR2 ANQGSEA. The CDR3 is 10 amino acids. CDR3 region: CSASTGAAFF. CDR3 DNA sequence: TGCAGCGCGTCGACAGGGGCCGCTTTCTTT.

This chain links TRBV21-1 with TRBJ2-7; the D segment call TRBD1 is taken from the table without a DNA check. TRBV21-1 is tagged as a pseudogene. This CDR3 has 15 residues. For the CDR3, the DNA is TGTGCCAGCAGCAGCCATCCAGGGGGGGACTACGAGCAGTACGTC. This translates into CASSSHPGGDYEQYV.

The rearrangement uses TRBV20-1 and TRBJ2-5; TRBD2 matches 10 bases. CDR3 length: 12 amino acids. Germline loops: CDR1 DFQATT, CDR2 SNEGSKA (reference sequence). DNA of the CDR3: TGCAGCCAGCCTAGCGGGGGCGGGACCCAGTACTTC. As protein: CSQPSGGGTQYF.

V and J are TRBV20-1 and TRBJ2-5; TRBD1 is a possible D gene (6 bases). The ends were cut back, 5 bases at V and 1 base at J, with 17 bases in the middle. Germline CDR1 reads DFQATT; CDR2 reads SNEGSKA (reference sequence). This CDR3 is built from 15 residues. CDR3 amino acids: CSAATGQTLQETQYF. CDR3 nucleotides: TGCAGTGCTGCCACAGGGCAGACCCTCCAAGAGACCCAGTACTTC.

The J gene is TRBJ1-2, the V gene TRBV20-1, with unresolved D. This CDR3 comprises 13 residues. Per germline, CDR1 DFQATT and CDR2 SNEGSKA (reference sequence). V shed 2 bases and J shed 2 bases, with 9 bases lying between them. In DNA, the CDR3 is TGCAGTGCTAGATTCAGCTCGAACTATGGCTACACCTTC. Protein sequence: CSARFSSNYGYTF.

This sequence joins TRBV29-1 and TRBJ1-2; D not resolved. The CDR3 length is 14 residues. Looked up from germline, CDR1 is SQVTM and CDR2 is ANQGSEA. Trimming took 5 bases from V and 4 from J, leaving 17 bases between them. The CDR3 loop is CSVLGNRDAYGYTF. In nucleotides, the CDR3 is TGCAGCGTTCTTGGCAACCGGGATGCCTATGGCTACACCTTC.

V is TRBV3-1 and J is TRBJ1-6; TRBD1 might be the D (6 bases). The germline V and J ends were trimmed by 3 bases and 9 bases, with 12 bases remaining between them. The CDR3 covers 14 residues. The germline V gene encodes CDR1 LGHDT and CDR2 YNNKEL (reference sequence). The CDR3 region is CASSHLDRTSPLHF. The CDR3 DNA is TGTGCCAGCAGCCACTTGGACAGAACTTCACCCCTCCACTTT.